One sample yielded the 15 T cell receptor beta chains listed below, sequenced in a study of regulatory T cells in long-lasting Graves disease. Time point noted: persistent/refractory GD, antithyroid drugs over 5 years with positive TRAb. Construction of the TCR library relied on RNA isolated from PBMCs. Relying on iRepertoire HTBI primers and Arm-PCR of CDR3 regions, the team built TCR beta libraries. TCRdb analysed the multiplex PCR reads with MiXCR anew, one entry per CDR3 protein. The sample yields under 350,000 distinct CDR3 sequences, approximately 20% seen once. Source: peripheral blood mononuclear cells (PBMCs), taken when the disease was refractory, from a patient treated with antithyroid drugs. These receptors all come from a female donor with Graves disease.

This clonotype has only a few counts. The genes are TRBV12-3 or TRBV12-4 and TRBJ2-7, with D tentatively TRBD2 (6 bases). The CDR3 consists of 18 residues. V dropped 2 bases and J dropped 3 bases, with 23 bases sitting between them. In DNA form, the CDR3 reads TGTGCCAGCAGTTTATCGGGCTTAGCGGTGAAATCGTTCTACGAGCAGTACTTC. Protein: CASSLSGLAVKSFYEQYF.

This clonotype has more than one count but fewer than ten. The V gene is TRBV9, the J gene TRBJ2-1, with 11 bases lining up with TRBD1. Per germline, CDR1 SGDLS and CDR2 YYNGEE. J was trimmed by 7 bases and V by 5 bases; bases with no gene match: 5. There are 14 residues in the CDR3. CDR3 in DNA: TGTGCCAGCAGTCCGGGGACAGGGGGAAATGAGCAGTTCTTC. As protein: CASSPGTGGNEQFF. Full variable domain (remainder filled in from reference TRBV9 and TRBJ2-1): DSGVTQTPKHLITATGQRVTLRCSPRSGDLSVYWYQQSLDQGLQFLIQYYNGEERAKGNILERFSAQQFPDLHSELNLSSLELGDSALYFCASSPGTGGNEQFFGPGTRLTVL.

This sequence joins TRBV19 and TRBJ1-2; no definite D call. The CDR3 length is 11 residues. The V gene lost 6 bases and the J gene lost 3 bases, with 5 bases spanning the gap. From germline, CDR1 is LNHDA and CDR2 SQIVND (reference sequence). CDR3 nucleotides: TGTGCCAGTAGCCGGGACTATGGCTACACCTTC. It is translated as CASSRDYGYTF.

This clonotype showed up many times. A read error may account for a junction end that differs from germline. The chain is built from TRBV11-2 and TRBJ2-7; D gene uncertain. The CDR3 runs to 12 residues. CDR1 is SGHAT, CDR2 FQNNGV, per germline. This CDR3 reads CASSLMNYVQYF. The CDR3 region has the DNA TGTGCCAGCAGCCTTATGAACTACGTGCAGTACTTC.

This clonotype has a handful of counts. This sequence joins TRBV20-1 and TRBJ2-7; D is unresolved. The CDR3 length is 13 residues. Germline CDR1 reads DFQATT; CDR2 reads SNEGSKA (reference sequence). V was pared by 3 bases and J by 5 bases, with 14 bases between. In DNA form, the CDR3 reads TGCAGTGCTAGTGGCGCGTATTTCCACGAGCAGTACTTC. The encoded protein is CSASGAYFHEQYF.

J is TRBJ1-5 and V is TRBV10-3, with D unclear. With 0 bases removed from V and 5 bases from J, the gap between germline ends came to 2 bases. Germline values: CDR1 ENHRY, CDR2 SYGVKD. CDR3 length: 12 residues. This CDR3 is CAISESDQPQHF. As DNA, the CDR3 is TGTGCCATCAGTGAGTCGGATCAGCCCCAGCATTTT.

This clonotype was seen repeatedly, ten times or more. The chain links TRBV28 to TRBJ2-7; D is perhaps TRBD1 (6 bases). With 5 bases removed from V and 0 bases from J, the gap between germline ends came to 26 bases. The germline CDR1 and CDR2 sequences are MDHEN and SYDVKM. The CDR3 has 19 residues. As DNA, the CDR3 is TGTGCCAGCAGTGGGTGGGTTTGGACAGATGAACCAGCCTCCTACGAGCAGTACTTC. This codes for CASSGWVWTDEPASYEQYF. Full variable domain (rest looked up from reference TRBV28 and TRBJ2-7): DVKVTQSSRYLVKRTGEKVFLECVQDMDHENMFWYRQDPGLGLRLIYFSYDVKMKEKGDIPEGYSVSREKKERFSLILESASTNQTSMYLCASSGWVWTDEPASYEQYFGPGTRLTVT.

J is TRBJ2-7 and V is TRBV7-9; TRBD2 is a possible D gene (5 bases). Deletions cut 5 bases from V and 0 bases from J, with 14 bases between. The CDR3 has 15 residues. The germline gives CDR1 SEHNR, CDR2 FQNEAQ (reference sequence). DNA for the CDR3: TGTGCCAGCAGCCCTGGACTCGATCTCTCCTACGAGCAGTACTTC. Translation: CASSPGLDLSYEQYF.

For this clonotype: This may arise from a read error, as a much more abundant clone is one base away. The chain uses TRBV15 and TRBJ1-5; D unresolved. Germline V gene sequence: CDR1 LNHNV, CDR2 YYDKDF (reference sequence). There are 12 residues in the CDR3. CDR3 DNA: TGTACCACCAGTGACACCCTTGGGCCCCAGCATTTT. It is translated as CTTSDTLGPQHF.

This clonotype showed up just a few times. The chain uses TRBV27 and TRBJ2-2; TRBD2 is a possible D gene (5 bases). Trimming stripped 7 bases from V and 2 bases from J, with 14 bases between. This CDR3 contains 15 residues. Germline CDR1 is MNHEY and CDR2 is SMNVEV (reference sequence). CDR3 protein: CASTKTEANTGELFF. The DNA for the CDR3 is TGTGCCAGCACTAAGACGGAGGCCAACACCGGGGAGCTGTTTTTT.

The rearrangement joins TRBV5-1 to TRBJ1-5; the match to TRBD1 covers 9 bases. Trimming took 2 bases from V and 3 from J; bases not matched to a gene: 9. Germline loops: CDR1 SGHRS, CDR2 YFSETQ. The length of the CDR3 is 17 residues. The CDR3 DNA is TGCGCCAGCAGCTTCTTCCGGGACAGGGAGGACAATCAGCCCCAGCATTTT. Encoded protein: CASSFFRDREDNQPQHF.

V is TRBV2 and J is TRBJ2-1, with D uncertain. Trimming pared 1 base from V and 1 base from J, leaving 11 bases between. The CDR3 runs to 16 residues. The germline V gene encodes CDR1 SNHLY and CDR2 FYNNEI. The CDR3 DNA reads as TGTGCCAGCAGTGAAGGAGGAATACTGTCCTACAATGAGCAGTTCTTC. Translated, it gives CASSEGGILSYNEQFF.

V gene TRBV20-1 combines with J gene TRBJ2-7; no clear D. Per the germline V gene, CDR1 is DFQATT and CDR2 is SNEGSKA (reference sequence). Trimming shortened V by 3 bases and J by 2 bases, and 8 bases separated the two germline ends. This CDR3 is 12 amino acids long. The CDR3 sequence is CSASFVTYEQYF. The CDR3 DNA is TGCAGTGCTAGTTTTGTCACCTACGAGCAGTACTTC.

The sample holds one count of this clonotype. V usage is TRBV28 and J usage is TRBJ1-5; a possible D gene is TRBD1 (5 bases). The CDR3 spans 12 residues. The germline V and J ends were trimmed by 5 bases and 6 bases, with 8 bases remaining between them. CDR1 and CDR2 (germline): MDHEN, SYDVKM. The CDR3 loop is CASSPRVQPQHF. CDR3 in DNA: TGTGCCAGCAGTCCCAGGGTTCAGCCCCAGCATTTT.

As to this clonotype: This may be a read error, as it is one base from a much larger clone. The chain employs TRBV3-1 and TRBJ1-4; no definite D call. Germline CDR1 reads LGHDT; CDR2 reads YNNKEL (reference sequence). V was trimmed by 11 bases and J by 2 bases, leaving 12 bases between them. The CDR3 is 13 amino acids. The CDR3 DNA sequence: TGTGCCGGCGGTGGGTCGACTAATGAAAAACTGTTTTTT. It specifies CAGGGSTNEKLFF.